The 14 T cell receptor beta chains in this list originate from one sample, sequenced in a study of T cell changes during pregnancy in multiple sclerosis. Libraries were prepared by immunoSEQ multiplex PCR; TCRdb keeps only in-frame clonotypes and omits some of them. The table records tens of thousands of clones, roughly 91% of them present only once. Sequencing was performed on CD4+ T cells from peripheral blood mononuclear cells, taken in the first trimester of pregnancy. These receptor sequences come from a female donor in good health, enrolled as a control in a pregnancy study.

The chain combines TRBV27 with TRBJ1-2; D gene uncertain. Trimming removed 0 bases at V and 4 bases at J, with 12 bases between. CDR1 MNHEY and CDR2 SMNVEV come from the germline V gene (reference sequence). The CDR3 totals 15 residues. CDR3 DNA sequence: TGTGCCAGCAGTTTATCCCCCGCGGTGCCCTATGGCTACACCTTC. It yields the protein CASSLSPAVPYGYTF.

The rearrangement uses TRBV6-6 and TRBJ2-7; D unclear. The V end was cut by 6 bases, the J end by 2 bases, with 20 bases between. CDR3 length: 16 amino acids. The V gene's germline CDR1 is MNHNY and CDR2 SVGAGI (reference sequence). The CDR3 region is CASSHPQLGGAYEQYF. DNA for the CDR3: TGTGCCAGCAGCCACCCCCAGTTGGGTGGAGCCTACGAGCAGTACTTC.

The chain uses TRBV9 and TRBJ1-2; 7 nucleotides agree with TRBD1. The ends lost 4 bases at V and 4 bases at J; junction bases unmatched: 7. Per germline, CDR1 SGDLS and CDR2 YYNGEE. The CDR3 extends over 14 amino acids. The CDR3 is CASSRIGGGYGYTF. The CDR3 DNA is TGTGCCAGCAGCCGAATAGGGGGCGGCTATGGCTACACCTTC.

The chain carries TRBV7-3 and TRBJ1-2, with 7 bases aligning to TRBD1. The V gene end was trimmed by 1 base and the J gene end by 6 bases; junction bases not matched to a gene: 5. The CDR3 contains 14 residues. The germline V gene encodes CDR1 SGHTA and CDR2 FQGTGA. CDR3 protein: CASSLKGQADGYTF. Here the CDR3 DNA reads TGTGCCAGCAGCTTAAAAGGACAGGCGGATGGCTACACCTTC.

The chain uses TRBV2 and TRBJ2-7; D is undetermined. The CDR3 is 11 amino acids. Germline V CDR1 and CDR2: SNHLY, FYNNEI. V was trimmed by 8 bases and J by 6 bases, leaving 11 bases between them. The CDR3 sequence is CASRSLGEQYF. For the CDR3, the DNA is TGTGCCAGCCGGAGCCTAGGCGAGCAGTACTTC.

The chain recombines TRBV7-6 with TRBJ2-2; TRBD1 aligns across 11 bases. CDR3 length: 22 residues. Germline V lookup: CDR1 SGHVS, CDR2 FNYEAQ. V lost 1 base to trimming and J lost 0 bases; unmatched junction nucleotides: 16. DNA for the CDR3: TGTGCCAGCAGCTTAGTAATGCCTGGACAGGGGGCTAACCTCGCGAACACCGGGGAGCTGTTTTTT. This translates into CASSLVMPGQGANLANTGELFF.

The V and J genes are TRBV7-9 and TRBJ2-5; 8 bases are a match to TRBD1. Germline V gives CDR1 SEHNR, CDR2 FQNEAQ (reference sequence). V gave up 4 bases and J gave up 2 bases; unmatched junction bases: 12. The CDR3 sequence is 17 residues long. CDR3 in DNA: TGTGCCAGCAGCTCTAGGGGGACAGGCCCTAAACAAGAGACCCAGTACTTC. Protein product: CASSSRGTGPKQETQYF.

This sequence joins TRBV18 and TRBJ1-3; tentative D call: TRBD1 (6 bases). V lost 6 bases, J lost 7 bases, and 16 bases lay in between. CDR3 length: 14 residues. Germline V CDR1 and CDR2: KGHSH, LQKENI. The CDR3 DNA sequence: TGTGCCAGCTCGACGAAAGACAGGTTGAACACCATATATTTT. It yields the protein CASSTKDRLNTIYF. The full variable domain, rest sourced from reference TRBV18 and TRBJ1-3, is NAGVMQNPRHLVRRRGQEARLRCSPMKGHSHVYWYRQLPEEGLKFMVYLQKENIIDESGMPKERFSAEFPKEGPSILRIQQVVRGDSAAYFCASSTKDRLNTIYFGEGSWLTVV.

The rearrangement uses TRBV6-1 and TRBJ1-2; the D is unclear. CDR3 length: 11 amino acids. Trimming took off 6 bases at V and 3 bases at J, with 5 bases between the two ends. Germline V gene sequence: CDR1 MNHNS, CDR2 SASEGT. This CDR3 is CASSFDYGYTF. In nucleotides, the CDR3 is TGTGCCAGCAGCTTTGACTATGGCTACACCTTC.

The chain uses TRBV11-2 and TRBJ2-3; no definite D call. This CDR3 contains 12 residues. Trimming left V 2 bases short and J 5 bases short, with 5 bases between. Germline V gives CDR1 SGHAT, CDR2 FQNNGV. The CDR3 region is CASSLSGDTQYF. The CDR3 region has the DNA TGTGCCAGCAGCTTATCCGGAGATACGCAGTATTTT.

The chain is built from TRBV5-1 and TRBJ2-1; TRBD2 matches at 12 bases. The CDR3 totals 15 residues. Germline-derived CDR1 and CDR2 are SGHRS and YFSETQ. V was clipped by 4 bases and J by 9 bases; unmatched bases: 8. CDR3 sequence (DNA): TGCGCCAGCAGCGGCACTAGCGGGGGGCCGGTTGAGCAGTTCTTC. Translation: CASSGTSGGPVEQFF.

In its sample, this clone was seen once. This chain links TRBV7-8 with TRBJ1-6, with 10 bases identical to TRBD1. The CDR3 loop spans 16 amino acids. Germline V gene lookup returns CDR1 SGHVS and CDR2 FQNEAQ. With V trimmed by 3 bases and J by 6 bases, 5 bases remained unmatched. CDR3 DNA sequence: TGTGCCAGCAGCTTGAATGGGGACAGGGGTAATTCACCCCTCCACTTT. It is translated as CASSLNGDRGNSPLHF.

CDR3 protein: CASSYDRDGYGYTF. DNA of the CDR3: TGTGCCAGCAGTTACGACAGGGACGGCTATGGCTACACCTTC. V usage is TRBV6-5 and J usage is TRBJ1-2, with 7 bases that match TRBD1. The CDR3 runs to 14 residues. CDR1 and CDR2 (germline): MNHEY, SVGAGI. V was clipped by 2 bases and J by 4 bases; unmatched bases: 4.

This chain uses TRBV6-5 with TRBJ2-3; 10 bases fit TRBD2. V shed 6 bases, J shed 7 bases, and the junction held 10 bases outside the gene matches. Germline values: CDR1 MNHEY, CDR2 SVGAGI. This CDR3 is built from 15 residues. This chain's CDR3 is CASSPGLAFGNTQYF. The CDR3 nucleotides read TGTGCCAGCAGCCCGGGACTAGCGTTTGGGAATACGCAGTATTTT.